One and the same sample provided the 21 T cell receptor beta chains below, sequenced in a study of resident and recirculating memory T cells in vitiligo. Produced via immunoSEQ multiplex PCR; TCRdb's table is partial and in-frame only. The data contain around 38,000 clones, 85% to 95% of them seen just once; the ten biggest clones take up more than 4%. Sequencing was performed on blood. These receptors originate from a male donor with vitiligo.

V usage is TRBV5-1 and J usage is TRBJ1-3, with D possibly TRBD1 on 5 matching bases. V was cut by 0 bases and J by 0 bases, with 10 bases left in between. Germline values: CDR1 SGHRS, CDR2 YFSETQ. This CDR3 has 16 amino acids. The DNA for the CDR3 is TGCGCCAGCAGCTTGGATGGGGGGAGCTCTGGAAACACCATATATTTT. This translates into CASSLDGGSSGNTIYF.

The chain employs TRBV6-5 and TRBJ1-1; 10 nucleotides line up with TRBD1. The CDR3 has 15 amino acids. V trimming: 2 bases; J trimming: 4 bases; junction bases outside the gene matches: 4. Germline values: CDR1 MNHEY, CDR2 SVGAGI. CDR3 residues: CASSYQGQGSTEAFF. The CDR3 bases are TGTGCCAGCAGTTACCAGGGACAGGGGAGCACTGAAGCTTTCTTT.

V usage is TRBV30 and J usage is TRBJ2-2, with D unresolved. The CDR3 runs to 14 residues. V gave up 2 bases and J gave up 3 bases, with 10 bases separating them. The germline CDR1 and CDR2 sequences are GTSNPN and SVGIG (reference sequence). DNA of the CDR3: TGTGCCTGGAGTAGCGCCCCTGACACCGGGGAGCTGTTTTTT. It is translated as CAWSSAPDTGELFF.

The CDR3 DNA reads TGTGCCAGCAGCGTCGATAGGGGTGGAGAGACCCAGTACTTC. Translating gives CASSVDRGGETQYF. The genes are TRBV9 and TRBJ2-5; perhaps TRBD1 as D (5 bases). Germline V lookup: CDR1 SGDLS, CDR2 YYNGEE. V was trimmed by 2 bases and J by 4 bases, leaving 12 bases between them. The CDR3 runs 14 residues.

Worth noting for this clone: One junction end disagrees with the germline gene, perhaps due to a read error. The chain joins TRBV12-5 to TRBJ1-5; D may be TRBD1 (6 bases). The CDR3 totals 13 residues. Germline loops: CDR1 LGHNT, CDR2 FRNRAP. CDR3 DNA sequence: TGTGCTAGTGGTTTGGACCCCGGGACACCCAGGGATTTT. Amino acid sequence: CASGLDPGTPRDF.

V usage is TRBV27 and J usage is TRBJ2-3; tentative D call: TRBD1 (6 bases). V was cut by 0 bases and J by 0 bases, with 10 bases left in between. The CDR3 runs to 16 residues. CDR1 and CDR2 (germline): MNHEY, SMNVEV (reference sequence). CDR3 in DNA: TGTGCCAGCAGTTTATCGTGGGGGCGTAGCACAGATACGCAGTATTTT. Translation: CASSLSWGRSTDTQYF.

The CDR3 sequence: CASSPWLAGYNEQFF. DNA of the CDR3: TGTGCCAGCAGCCCCTGGCTAGCGGGATACAATGAGCAGTTCTTC. The rearrangement joins TRBV14 to TRBJ2-1; 9 bases fit TRBD2. CDR3 size: 15 residues. Germline lookup yields CDR1 SGHDN and CDR2 FVKESK. Trimming at V came to 4 bases and at J to 4 bases, leaving 5 bases not matched to a gene. The entire variable domain, with the rest obtained from reference TRBV14 and TRBJ2-1, is as follows: EAGVTQFPSHSVIEKGQTVTLRCDPISGHDNLYWYRRVMGKEIKFLLHFVKESKQDESGMPNNRFLAERTGGTYSTLKVQPAELEDSGVYFCASSPWLAGYNEQFFGPGTRLTVL.

This chain uses TRBV29-1 with TRBJ1-2; D is perhaps TRBD1 (6 bases). CDR1 is SQVTM and CDR2 is ANQGSEA in the germline V gene. This CDR3 has 11 residues. Deletions cut 2 bases from V and 7 bases from J, with 8 bases between. This chain's CDR3 is CSVEKTGGYTF. As DNA, the CDR3 is TGCAGCGTTGAAAAGACAGGTGGCTACACCTTC.

V and J are TRBV30 and TRBJ1-3, with TRBD1 matching over 8 bases. The CDR3 contains 16 residues. V gave up 2 bases and J gave up 3 bases; unmatched junction bases: 9. CDR1 is GTSNPN, CDR2 SVGIG, per germline (reference sequence). The CDR3 DNA reads TGTGCCTGGAGTCCCGGGACAGGAGTAGGTGGAAACACCATATATTTT. It encodes CAWSPGTGVGGNTIYF.

The J gene is TRBJ1-6, the V gene TRBV7-8; no definite D call. The germline V gene encodes CDR1 SGHVS and CDR2 FQNEAQ. V was clipped by 5 bases and J by 0 bases, with 11 bases between them. This CDR3 comprises 16 residues. The CDR3 nucleotides are TGTGCCAGCAGCCGCCCCGAGGGCTCCTATAATTCACCCCTCCACTTT. Translation gives CASSRPEGSYNSPLHF.

The chain combines TRBV18 with TRBJ2-1; a possible D gene is TRBD2 (6 bases). The CDR3 sequence is 14 residues long. V lost 0 bases to trimming and J lost 10 bases, with 13 bases between them. Germline values: CDR1 KGHSH, CDR2 LQKENI. The CDR3 DNA reads as TGTGCCAGCTCACCACCCACGGAGGGCATGGAGCAGTTCTTC. Encoded protein: CASSPPTEGMEQFF.

A few counts support this clone. The chain combines TRBV18 with TRBJ1-5, with D possibly being TRBD1 (5 bases). V was trimmed by 5 bases and J by 1 base, leaving 9 bases between them. Germline CDR1 reads KGHSH; CDR2 reads LQKENI. This CDR3 is built from 14 residues. The CDR3 DNA reads as TGTGCCAGCTCATCTTCAGGGAGCAATCAGCCCCAGCATTTT. As protein: CASSSSGSNQPQHF. The entire variable domain, with the rest obtained from reference TRBV18 and TRBJ1-5, is as follows: NAGVMQNPRHLVRRRGQEARLRCSPMKGHSHVYWYRQLPEEGLKFMVYLQKENIIDESGMPKERFSAEFPKEGPSILRIQQVVRGDSAAYFCASSSSGSNQPQHFGDGTRLSIL.

This chain connects TRBV2 to TRBJ1-3, with D perhaps matching TRBD1 (6 bases). CDR1 is SNHLY and CDR2 is FYNNEI in the germline V gene. This CDR3 is built from 14 residues. Trimming stripped 7 bases from V and 4 bases from J, with 14 bases between. CDR3 nucleotides: TGTGCCAGCAAACTTCAGGGGCCCGGAAACACCATATATTTT. Its protein product is CASKLQGPGNTIYF. The full variable domain, rest sourced from reference TRBV2 and TRBJ1-3, is EPEVTQTPSHQVTQMGQEVILRCVPISNHLYFYWYRQILGQKVEFLVSFYNNEISEKSEIFDDQFSVERPDGSNFTLKIRSTKLEDSAMYFCASKLQGPGNTIYFGEGSWLTVV.

The sample holds one count of this clone. V usage is TRBV5-1 and J usage is TRBJ2-2; 8 bases line up with TRBD2. This CDR3 comprises 14 residues. CDR1 and CDR2 from the germline V gene are SGHRS and YFSETQ. With V trimmed by 3 bases and J by 3 bases, 1 base remained unmatched. The CDR3 nucleotides are TGCGCCAGCAGCTCGGGGGGGGACACCGGGGAGCTGTTTTTT. Its protein product is CASSSGGDTGELFF.

The table lists this clone with a few counts. The chain uses TRBV7-3 and TRBJ1-2; a weak D match, TRBD1 (5 bases). Trimming pared 4 bases from V and 4 bases from J, leaving 10 bases between. Germline V gene data show CDR1 as SGHTA and CDR2 as FQGTGA. The CDR3 has 13 residues. Here the CDR3 DNA reads TGTGCCAGCAGCTCCGGCGGGGGCTATGGCTACACCTTC. Protein product: CASSSGGGYGYTF.

The chain employs TRBV5-1 and TRBJ2-3, with 10 nucleotides matching TRBD2. Looked up from germline, CDR1 is SGHRS and CDR2 is YFSETQ. With V trimmed by 0 bases and J by 4 bases, 11 bases remained unmatched. This CDR3 has 18 amino acids. DNA for the CDR3: TGCGCCAGCAGCTTGGATCTAGCGGGGGTTTCGGGTTCAGATACGCAGTATTTT. It is translated as CASSLDLAGVSGSDTQYF.

The V call is TRBV4-3, the J call TRBJ2-6, with D possibly TRBD1 on 6 matching bases. V was clipped by 2 bases and J by 4 bases, with 9 bases between them. This CDR3 contains 15 residues. CDR1 and CDR2 from the germline V gene are LGHNA and YSLEER. CDR3 coding DNA: TGCGCCAGCAGCCAAAACAGGGCCGGGGCCAACGTCCTGACTTTC. Translated: CASSQNRAGANVLTF.

The gene calls are TRBV18 and TRBJ2-7; the D gene is possibly TRBD1 (5 bases). This CDR3 contains 14 residues. CDR1 and CDR2 from the germline V gene are KGHSH and LQKENI. Trimming removed 6 bases from V and 2 bases from J, with 14 bases in between. The CDR3 spells CASSEGPRAYEQYF. The CDR3 coding sequence is TGTGCCAGCTCCGAAGGACCCAGGGCCTACGAGCAGTACTTC.

The rearrangement links TRBV15 to TRBJ1-1; 9 bases are shared with TRBD1. The CDR3 spans 15 residues. Looked up from germline, CDR1 is LNHNV and CDR2 is YYDKDF (reference sequence). Trimming at V came to 9 bases and at J to 6 bases, leaving 14 bases not matched to a gene. The CDR3 region has the DNA TGTGCCACGAATAGGCGGGACAGGGCTCTAGCTGAAGCTTTCTTT. Protein sequence: CATNRRDRALAEAFF. The variable domain in full, with the rest retrieved from reference TRBV15 and TRBJ1-1, is DAMVIQNPRYQVTQFGKPVTLSCSQTLNHNVMYWYQQKSSQAPKLLFHYYDKDFNNEADTPDNFQSRRPNTSFCFLDIRSPGLGDTAMYLCATNRRDRALAEAFFGQGTRLTVV.

This chain uses TRBV5-6 with TRBJ1-1; D gene uncertain. The CDR3 runs to 15 residues. V gave up 4 bases and J gave up 0 bases, with 13 bases separating them. The V gene's germline CDR1 is SGHDT and CDR2 YYEEEE. CDR3 in amino acids: CASSRGPNLNTEAFF. CDR3 nucleotides: TGTGCCAGCAGCCGAGGGCCGAACCTGAACACTGAAGCTTTCTTT.

The chain carries TRBV6-1 and TRBJ2-5; 7 nucleotides line up with TRBD2. The CDR3 is 16 residues long. The V gene end was trimmed by 3 bases and the J gene end by 5 bases; junction bases not matched to a gene: 12. Germline CDR1 and CDR2: MNHNS and SASEGT. CDR3 DNA sequence: TGTGCCAGCAGTGAGGGGGTAGCGGGTACGTCTGAGACCCAGTACTTC. Its protein product is CASSEGVAGTSETQYF.